The rows below give T cell receptor beta chains drawn from one sample of a study of regulatory T cells in long-lasting Graves disease. From the multiplex PCR reads, TCRdb called clonotypes with MiXCR, one entry per CDR3 protein. The top ten clones hold approximately 15% of a sample with about 450,000 distinct CDR3 sequences, roughly 15% of them seen once. A further study also used this sample, focusing on T cells in Graves' hyperthyroidism and ophthalmopathy.

The sequencing used peripheral blood mononuclear cells (PBMCs), collected at new diagnosis, from a patient treated with antithyroid drugs. Every receptor here comes from a woman aged 45-65 years with Graves disease. Each CDR3 is given with its conserved first and last residue. Each record gives: J gene, V gene, clone size, D gene, CDR3 protein, CDR3 DNA. D genes are given only for firm matches. Where a row states a size, it is once, few, many or the class of an expanded clone; other rows omit it.

TRBJ2-7 | TRBV11-2 | many | . | CASRPASSYEQYF | TGTGCCAGCAGACCTGCTAGCTCCTACGAGCAGTACTTC
TRBJ2-7 | TRBV6-9 | many | . | CASSYVQGDEQYF | TGTGCCAGCAGTTACGTACAGGGCGACGAGCAGTACTTC
TRBJ2-5 | TRBV28 | . | TRBD1 | CASSHPGTGAGETQYF | TGTGCCAGCAGTCACCCAGGGACAGGGGCCGGGGAGACCCAGTACTTC
TRBJ1-6 | TRBV5-1 | . | . | CASSLQPDRKNNSPLHF | TGCGCCAGCAGCTTGCAGCCCGACAGGAAAAATAATTCACCCCTCCACTTT
TRBJ2-1 | TRBV13 | many | . | CASSLGSMNNEQFF | TGTGCCAGCAGCTTAGGCTCTATGAACAATGAGCAGTTCTTC
TRBJ2-1 | TRBV27 | few | TRBD2 | CASSSGTSENPYNEQFF | TGTGCCAGCAGCTCCGGGACTAGCGAAAATCCCTACAATGAGCAGTTCTTC
TRBJ2-3 | TRBV5-1 | . | . | CASSFERSTDTQYF | TGCGCCAGCAGCTTTGAGCGTAGCACAGATACGCAGTATTTT
TRBJ2-5 | TRBV7-6 | many | TRBD1 | CASSSTGGSRETQYF | TGTGCCAGCAGTTCGACAGGGGGCTCACGGGAGACCCAGTACTTC
TRBJ2-6 | TRBV28 | . | TRBD1 | CASSLWGQGSSGANVLTF | TGTGCCAGCAGTTTATGGGGACAGGGTTCTTCTGGGGCCAACGTCCTGACTTTC
TRBJ2-4 | TRBV5-1 | many | TRBD2 | CASSFGTSGGEMGSQYF | TGCGCCAGCAGCTTCGGGACTAGCGGGGGCGAGATGGGCTCTCAGTACTTC
TRBJ2-7 | TRBV12-3/TRBV12-4 | many | TRBD1 | CASSLKAGGSYEQYF | TGTGCCAGCAGTTTAAAGGCAGGGGGCTCCTACGAGCAGTACTTC
TRBJ2-3 | TRBV28 | many | TRBD2 | CASSLGGLAGGDYTQYF | TGTGCCAGCAGTTTAGGGGGACTAGCGGGAGGGGATTATACGCAGTATTTT
TRBJ2-1 | TRBV5-4 | few | . | CASSLVGSHEQFF | TGTGCCAGCAGCTTGGTAGGGTCCCATGAGCAGTTCTTC
TRBJ2-7 | TRBV3-1 | . | TRBD1 | CASSQDRGQGGYEQYF | TGTGCCAGCAGCCAAGACCGGGGACAGGGGGGCTACGAGCAGTACTTC
TRBJ2-5 | TRBV20-1 | few | TRBD2 | CSARRLAGVGETQYF | TGCAGTGCTAGAAGGCTAGCGGGAGTTGGGGAGACCCAGTACTTC
TRBJ2-3 | TRBV5-1 | many | . | CASSPGASRSDTQYF | TGTGCCAGCAGCCCAGGGGCTAGTAGGTCAGATACGCAGTATTTT
TRBJ2-7 | TRBV6-2/TRBV6-3 | many | . | CASSAQTDYEQYF | TGTGCCAGCAGTGCCCAAACAGACTACGAGCAGTACTTC
TRBJ2-3 | TRBV6-1 | . | TRBD2 | CASVIGRRDTDTQYF | TGTGCCAGTGTCATCGGGAGGAGGGACACAGATACGCAGTATTTT
TRBJ1-5 | TRBV20-1 | . | . | CSAAQGGQPQHF | TGCAGTGCCGCGCAGGGTGGTCAGCCCCAGCATTTT
TRBJ2-3 | TRBV3-1 | . | . | CASSQWGAGDTDTQYF | TGTGCCAGCAGCCAATGGGGAGCAGGGGATACAGATACGCAGTATTTT
TRBJ1-6 | TRBV7-3 | many | TRBD1 | CASSSQGAGDNSPLHF | TGTGCCAGCAGCTCCCAGGGGGCAGGTGATAATTCACCCCTCCACTTT
TRBJ2-7 | TRBV5-5 | many | TRBD2 | CASSSAGTSGRGYEQYF | TGTGCCAGCAGCTCCGCCGGGACTAGCGGGAGAGGTTACGAGCAGTACTTC
TRBJ2-7 | TRBV13 | many | . | CASSGPGRNYEQYF | TGTGCCAGCAGCGGGCCGGGACGGAACTACGAGCAGTACTTC
TRBJ2-7 | TRBV3-1 | many | TRBD2 | CASSHTSGTYEQYF | TGTGCCAGCAGCCACACTAGCGGCACCTACGAGCAGTACTTC
TRBJ2-7 | TRBV7-7 | many | TRBD1 | CASSPGQVSPYEQYF | TGTGCCAGCAGCCCAGGACAGGTGTCTCCCTACGAGCAGTACTTC
TRBJ2-3 | TRBV30 | . | . | CAWSPPAGKYTDTQYF | TGTGCCTGGAGTCCCCCCGCGGGGAAGTACACAGATACGCAGTATTTT
TRBJ2-3 | TRBV24-1 | few | . | CATSARLSTDTQYF | TGTGCCACCAGTGCAAGATTAAGCACAGATACGCAGTATTTT
TRBJ2-1 | TRBV19 | few | TRBD2 | CASSMALAAYNEQFF | TGTGCCAGTAGTATGGCCCTAGCGGCTTACAATGAGCAGTTCTTC
TRBJ2-5 | TRBV5-1 | . | TRBD2 | CASSPGVAGVVETQYF | TGCGCCAGCAGCCCAGGGGTAGCGGGAGTCGTAGAGACCCAGTACTTC
TRBJ1-2 | TRBV19 | . | TRBD1 | CASRISGQATSYGYTF | TGTGCCAGTAGGATTTCAGGACAGGCCACGTCCTATGGCTACACCTTC
TRBJ2-5 | TRBV7-8 | many | TRBD2 | CASSSRTSPQETQYF | TGTGCCAGCAGCTCCCGGACTAGCCCACAAGAGACCCAGTACTTC
TRBJ1-6 | TRBV12-3/TRBV12-4 | many | . | CASSFGQLLDSPLHF | TGTGCCAGCAGCTTCGGACAGTTACTGGATTCACCCCTCCACTTT
TRBJ1-1 | TRBV7-9 | many | . | CASSLALAGARAFF | TGTGCCAGCAGCTTAGCGCTTGCAGGCGCTCGGGCTTTCTTT
TRBJ1-6 | TRBV2 | many | . | CASSRDTARNSPLHF | TGTGCCAGCAGCCGGGACACCGCCCGGAATTCACCCCTCCACTTT
TRBJ1-1 | TRBV6-4 | few | . | CASSGFRAEPGKTNTEAFF | TGTGCCAGCAGTGGGTTTAGGGCGGAACCCGGGAAGACGAACACTGAAGCTTTCTTT
TRBJ1-5 | TRBV28 | many | TRBD1 | CASRRPGQGYSNQPQHF | TGTGCCAGCAGAAGACCGGGACAGGGATATAGCAATCAGCCCCAGCATTTT